Sequencing of this T cell receptor (beta chain) was carried out in a study of blood T cell repertoires in COVID-19. On the study more broadly: Samples representing acute and convalescent COVID-19 were sourced from the United States, Italy and Spain. Sources were T cells, B-cell-depleted T cells, or PBMCs; the material itself was cDNA or gDNA.

The germline CDR1 and CDR2 sequences are SGHDN and FVKESK. V trimming: 4 bases; J trimming: 12 bases; junction bases outside the gene matches: 9. The CDR3 extends over 13 amino acids. Seattle's cohort entered during active infection and was followed longitudinally. Per the study methods: How many nucleated cells were present was estimated from reference gene primer amplification. Only in-frame clones appear in the TCRdb table, and some are missing; sequencing was by immunoSEQ multiplex PCR. V, J and clone size derive from that table, while D and trimming were established from the DNA sequence. The table lists about 160,000 clones, 82% of them singletons, with 7% in the top ten. In its sample, this clone was seen once.

This TCR came from a woman between 35 and 50 years old with COVID-19, enrolled during active disease. The source material was peripheral blood. The genes are TRBV14 and TRBJ2-1; 7 nucleotides agree with TRBD2. Here the CDR3 reads CASSLLAASGQFF. Here the CDR3 DNA reads TGTGCCAGCAGCCTCCTAGCGGCCTCGGGGCAGTTCTTC.